Listed here are 22 T cell receptor beta chains from one sample, sequenced in a study of blood T cell repertoires in COVID-19. The protocol was immunoSEQ multiplex PCR, while the TCRdb copy is restricted to in-frame clones and leaves out a portion. The sample comprises 140,000 to 150,000 clones, over 65% of which are singletons, and approximately 5% rests with the top ten. The sample was peripheral blood. These receptors were collected from a human donor in a cohort sampled during active COVID-19.

The V call is TRBV7-2, the J call TRBJ2-7; D may be TRBD1 (6 bases). The CDR3 runs to 15 residues. Germline CDR1 and CDR2: SGHTA and FQGNSA. Between the trimmed V and J ends, which lost 3 bases and 3 bases, there was a span of 15 bases. The CDR3 DNA reads as TGTGCCAGCAGCTTTTTGTCGGAACAGGGCTACGAGCAGTACTTC. This translates into CASSFLSEQGYEQYF.

This chain uses TRBV6-5 with TRBJ1-2; D is possibly TRBD1 (5 bases). Looked up from germline, CDR1 is MNHEY and CDR2 is SVGAGI. V lost 6 bases to trimming and J lost 4 bases, with 15 bases between them. The CDR3 contains 14 residues. The CDR3 nucleotides are TGTGCCAGCAGCGGGGCAGGGAGGACCTATGGCTACACCTTC. Translated, it gives CASSGAGRTYGYTF.

The rearrangement joins TRBV9 to TRBJ2-2; D possibly corresponds to TRBD2 (6 bases). The germline V gene encodes CDR1 SGDLS and CDR2 YYNGEE. Trimming shortened V by 2 bases and J by 2 bases, and 10 bases separated the two germline ends. The CDR3 extends over 15 amino acids. CDR3 DNA: TGTGCCAGCAGCGTCCGGGAGCTCAACACCGGGGAGCTGTTTTTT. Translated, it gives CASSVRELNTGELFF.

The V call is TRBV6-6, the J call TRBJ1-6; D gene unclear. In germline, CDR1 is MNHNY, CDR2 SVGAGI (reference sequence). This CDR3 is built from 16 residues. V dropped 2 bases and J dropped 0 bases, with 8 bases sitting between them. The DNA of the CDR3 is TGTGCCAGCAGTTACGCGAACAGCTCCTATAATTCACCCCTCCACTTT. Its translation: CASSYANSSYNSPLHF.

In nucleotides, the CDR3 is TGCGCCAGCAGCCATCCTCCGGACAGGGGAATTCCCAATGAGCAGTTCTTC. Translating gives CASSHPPDRGIPNEQFF. The chain couples TRBV4-1 to TRBJ2-1; 9 bases match TRBD1. Losses at the gene ends were 3 bases for V and 6 bases for J; bases not matched to a gene: 12. This CDR3 is 17 amino acids long. Germline CDR1 MGHRA, CDR2 YSYEKL.

The rearrangement links TRBV28 to TRBJ2-2, with TRBD1 matching over 7 bases. Trimming took 2 bases from V and 3 from J; bases not matched to a gene: 3. There are 15 residues in the CDR3. The V gene's germline CDR1 is MDHEN and CDR2 SYDVKM. The CDR3, as DNA: TGTGCCAGCAGTTTAGGAGACAGGGACACCGGGGAGCTGTTTTTT. Its translation: CASSLGDRDTGELFF.

The rearrangement links TRBV5-6 to TRBJ2-5; possibly TRBD1 for D (6 bases). CDR3 size: 13 residues. The V end was cut by 4 bases, the J end by 0 bases, with 7 bases between. Germline V gene data show CDR1 as SGHDT and CDR2 as YYEEEE. The CDR3 nucleotides read TGTGCCAGCAGCCGGACAGACCAAGAGACCCAGTACTTC. Its protein product is CASSRTDQETQYF.

This chain connects TRBV7-3 to TRBJ2-7; the D is unclear. The CDR3 spans 10 residues. V was clipped by 5 bases and J by 7 bases, with 6 bases between them. From germline, CDR1 is SGHTA and CDR2 FQGTGA. This CDR3 reads CASSAQEQYV. CDR3 DNA sequence: TGTGCCAGCAGCGCCCAGGAGCAGTACGTC.

V gene TRBV5-1 combines with J gene TRBJ1-1; no firm D call. Looked up from germline, CDR1 is SGHRS and CDR2 is YFSETQ. The CDR3 runs 15 residues. Deletions cut 4 bases from V and 4 bases from J, with 17 bases between. The CDR3 protein is CASSPAGVGGTEAFF. In nucleotides, the CDR3 is TGCGCCAGCAGCCCCGCCGGGGTGGGAGGCACTGAAGCTTTCTTT.

The chain uses TRBV25-1 and TRBJ2-7; 7 positions match TRBD2. Germline CDR1 reads MGHDK; CDR2 reads SYGVNS. Unmatched junction bases numbered 8, after V lost 2 bases and J lost 4 bases. The CDR3 extends over 15 amino acids. The CDR3 nucleotides read TGTGCCAGCAGTGAAGGACGTAGCGGGTCTTACGAGCAGTACTTC. This gives the protein CASSEGRSGSYEQYF.

This chain links TRBV12-3 or TRBV12-4 with TRBJ1-2; perhaps TRBD1 as D (6 bases). Trimming took off 3 bases at V and 7 bases at J, with 12 bases between the two ends. The length of the CDR3 is 13 residues. The CDR3 here is CASSFQGTIGYTF. DNA of the CDR3: TGTGCCAGCAGTTTCCAGGGGACGATTGGCTACACCTTC.

V usage is TRBV14 and J usage is TRBJ2-5, with 8 bases that match TRBD2. CDR1 SGHDN and CDR2 FVKESK come from the germline V gene. CDR3 length: 16 residues. V lost 5 bases to trimming and J lost 0 bases; unmatched junction nucleotides: 8. CDR3 region: CASSNLASGYQETQYF. The CDR3 DNA sequence: TGTGCCAGCAGCAACTTGGCTAGCGGGTACCAAGAGACCCAGTACTTC.

This sequence joins TRBV7-9 and TRBJ2-7; 7 nucleotides line up with TRBD1. The CDR3 runs to 14 residues. J lost 7 bases, V lost 5 bases, and 11 bases had no gene match. CDR1 and CDR2 (germline): SEHNR, FQNEAQ (reference sequence). The CDR3 DNA follows: TGTGCCAGCAGCCCAGAGACAGGGATTAGAGAGCAGTACGTC. It encodes CASSPETGIREQYV.

This sequence joins TRBV15 and TRBJ1-5; tentatively, D is TRBD1 (5 bases). The CDR3 runs to 15 residues. V was cut by 8 bases and J by 7 bases, with 21 bases left in between. In germline, CDR1 is LNHNV, CDR2 YYDKDF (reference sequence). The DNA of the CDR3 is TGTGCCACCTCCAGGGAGGTAGGGACTATGCAGCCCCAGCATTTT. This translates into CATSREVGTMQPQHF.

The chain carries TRBV19 and TRBJ2-7, with D possibly TRBD2 on 6 matching bases. Between the trimmed V and J ends, which lost 1 base and 3 bases, there was a span of 10 bases. The CDR3 is 14 amino acids. Per germline, CDR1 LNHDA and CDR2 SQIVND (reference sequence). The CDR3 loop is CASSIGGDVYEQYF. CDR3 bases: TGTGCCAGTAGTATAGGGGGGGACGTCTACGAGCAGTACTTC.

The V call is TRBV29-1, the J call TRBJ1-3; a possible D gene is TRBD1 (5 bases). The germline CDR1 and CDR2 sequences are SQVTM and ANQGSEA. The length of the CDR3 is 11 residues. The germline V and J ends were trimmed by 4 bases and 4 bases, with 5 bases remaining between them. The CDR3 spells CSVGGGNTIYF. CDR3 coding DNA: TGCAGCGTTGGGGGCGGAAACACCATATATTTT. Supplemented by reference TRBV29-1 and TRBJ1-3, the full variable domain reads SAVISQKPSRDICQRGTSLTIQCQVDSQVTMMFWYRQQPGQSLTLIATANQGSEATYESGFVIDKFPISRPNLTFSTLTVSNMSPEDSSIYLCSVGGGNTIYFGEGSWLTVV.

This chain connects TRBV6-5 to TRBJ1-2, with a tentative D call TRBD1 (6 bases). The CDR3 length is 14 residues. Germline assignment: CDR1 MNHEY and CDR2 SVGAGI. V gave up 0 bases and J gave up 3 bases, with 8 bases separating them. The CDR3 region is CASSYSGGDYGYTF. Here the CDR3 DNA reads TGTGCCAGCAGTTACTCAGGGGGGGACTATGGCTACACCTTC.

This rearrangement joins TRBV4-1 to TRBJ2-1, with D possibly TRBD1 on 6 matching bases. CDR3 length: 13 amino acids. Trimming stripped 5 bases from V and 6 bases from J, with 11 bases between. The germline gives CDR1 MGHRA, CDR2 YSYEKL. As DNA, the CDR3 is TGCGCCAGCAGCTCCCAGGGGACCAATGAGCAGTTCTTC. Protein product: CASSSQGTNEQFF.

In its sample, this clone was seen many times. This sequence joins TRBV21-1 and TRBJ2-5; the D call in the table, TRBD2, was not verified against the DNA. TRBV21-1 is a recognized pseudogene. There are 15 residues in the CDR3. CDR3 DNA sequence: TGTGCCAGCAGCAGATGGACTGACCCCGGGGAGACCCAGTACTTC. It yields the protein CASSRWTDPGETQYF.

CDR3 DNA: TGTGCCAGCAGCTTTGGGTCGGGTCAAGAGCAGTTCTTC. This gives the protein CASSFGSGQEQFF. This chain links TRBV11-3 with TRBJ2-1, with no clear D. V was clipped by 3 bases and J by 10 bases, with 13 bases between them. The CDR3 loop spans 13 amino acids. The V gene's germline CDR1 is SGHNT and CDR2 YENEEA.

The chain links TRBV7-8 to TRBJ2-5, with TRBD2 matching 7 bases. CDR3 length: 14 residues. CDR1 is SGHVS and CDR2 is FQNEAQ in the germline V gene. Trimming at V came to 5 bases and at J to 2 bases, leaving 5 bases not matched to a gene. CDR3 loop: CASSAKGLQETQYF. The CDR3, as DNA: TGTGCCAGCAGCGCAAAGGGACTACAAGAGACCCAGTACTTC.

The V and J genes are TRBV3-1 (or the pseudogene TRBV3-2) and TRBJ2-3, with no clear D. Trimming cost V 0 bases and J 1 base, with 8 bases left between them. The CDR3 spans 15 residues. Germline V gene data show CDR1 as LGHDT and CDR2 as YNNKEL (reference sequence). The CDR3 coding sequence is TGTGCCAGCAGCCAAGACCCCCCAGGCACAGATACGCAGTATTTT. Its translation is CASSQDPPGTDTQYF.